The 6 T cell receptor beta chains reported below all come from one sample, sequenced in a study of regulatory T cells in long-lasting Graves disease. Building the TCR beta libraries relied on iRepertoire HTBI primers, and CDR3 regions underwent Arm-PCR. TCRdb reprocessed the multiplex PCR reads with MiXCR, giving one entry per CDR3 protein. The data contain about 350,000 distinct CDR3 sequences, under 20% of them singletons. Noted time point: newly diagnosed GD, antithyroid drugs for less than 3 months. With RNA extracted from PBMCs as input, the TCR library was made. These data were also filed under a second study, of T cells in Graves' hyperthyroidism and ophthalmopathy.

The sample consisted of peripheral blood mononuclear cells (PBMCs), taken at new diagnosis, from a patient treated with antithyroid drugs. The receptors originated from a woman between 18 and 30 years old with Graves disease.

The sample holds many counts of this clonotype. Here the CDR3 DNA reads TGTGCCAGCAGCTTATCGTGGGGGGAGGAGACCCAGTACTTC. This codes for CASSLSWGEETQYF. This rearrangement joins TRBV11-2 to TRBJ2-5, with D maybe TRBD2 (6 bases). Germline V CDR1 and CDR2: SGHAT, FQNNGV. The germline V and J ends were trimmed by 2 bases and 5 bases, with 12 bases remaining between them. The length of the CDR3 is 14 residues.

This clonotype has a count of ten or more. The V gene is TRBV13, the J gene TRBJ2-7; TRBD1 or TRBD2 may be the D gene (5 bases each). Trimming shortened V by 3 bases and J by 1 base, and 10 bases separated the two germline ends. The CDR3 consists of 14 residues. Germline-derived CDR1 and CDR2 are PRHDT and FYEKMQ (reference sequence). In DNA form, the CDR3 reads TGTGCCAGCAGCTTCCGGGACCAATCCTACGAGCAGTACTTC. Encoded protein: CASSFRDQSYEQYF.

This clonotype was detected many times. The rearrangement links TRBV7-6 to TRBJ2-2, with unresolved D. The length of the CDR3 is 15 residues. V lost 1 base and J 0 bases, leaving 6 bases between the germline ends. Germline CDR1 and CDR2: SGHVS and FNYEAQ. The CDR3 loop reads CASSLVTANTGELFF. The CDR3, as DNA: TGTGCCAGCAGCTTAGTGACTGCGAACACCGGGGAGCTGTTTTTT.

This clonotype showed up just a few times. The rearrangement links TRBV10-3 to TRBJ2-7, with a possible D match to TRBD2 (6 bases). Germline V lookup: CDR1 ENHRY, CDR2 SYGVKD. The CDR3 is 11 amino acids. V was trimmed by 5 bases and J by 5 bases, leaving 7 bases between them. CDR3 bases: TGTGCCATCAGTTCGGGGGACGAGCAGTACTTC. Protein product: CAISSGDEQYF.

This rearrangement joins TRBV5-1 to TRBJ1-2; weak D call: TRBD1 (6 bases). The CDR3 is 15 amino acids. Germline V gives CDR1 SGHRS, CDR2 YFSETQ. V was cut by 4 bases and J by 2 bases, with 15 bases left in between. The CDR3 region is CASSPGTPGNYGYTF. DNA for the CDR3: TGCGCCAGCAGCCCCGGGACACCCGGAAACTATGGCTACACCTTC.

The chain recombines TRBV14 with TRBJ2-1; 7 bases agree with TRBD2. After removal of 4 bases from V and 5 bases from J, the junction contained 11 bases not matched to a gene. This CDR3 is 16 amino acids long. The V gene's germline CDR1 is SGHDN and CDR2 FVKESK. In DNA, the CDR3 is TGTGCCAGCAGCCTTCTCGGGACTACACCTAACAATGAGCAGTTCTTC. It specifies CASSLLGTTPNNEQFF.